This TCR beta chain originates from a study of T-cell memory formation after mild COVID-19. A single record per CDR3 protein comes from TCRdb applying MiXCR to the 5' RACE reads. The sample carries about 110,000 distinct CDR3 sequences, about 17% recorded once. Germline V gene sequence: CDR1 LGHNA, CDR2 YSLEER. Between the trimmed V and J ends, which lost 0 bases and 2 bases, there was a span of 10 bases. This CDR3 is 16 amino acids long. This clonotype came up many times. The sequence came from an adult woman who had mild COVID-19 (a few samples of this study predate the infection). Cell type and time point are not known. The J gene is TRBJ2-2, the V gene TRBV4-3, with TRBD2 as a possible D gene (5 bases). The specimen sequenced was PBMCs or a T cell subset sorted from them (not recorded which). The CDR3 DNA sequence: TGCGCCAGCAGCCAAGATGAGGGAGACAACACCGGGGAGCTGTTTTTT. It yields the protein CASSQDEGDNTGELFF.